Listed below are T cell receptor beta chains from one sample, sequenced in a study of T cell responses to AZD1222 COVID-19 vaccine. The protocol was immunoSEQ multiplex PCR, while the TCRdb copy is restricted to in-frame clones and leaves out a portion. Found here are some 140,000 clones, roughly nine tenths of them singletons; the top ten hold approximately 5.1%. This specimen was peripheral blood, taken on day 0 of MenACWY control vaccination. These TCRs come from an adult in good health. Both conserved end residues are part of each CDR3. The D gene is left open where the match is weak. For some rows the clone size is stated as once, few or many, or as a class when expanded; others skip it.

DNA	CDR3	D	size	J	V
TGTGCCACCTCTACCAGGGGCCTAAATCAGCCCCAGCATTTT	CATSTRGLNQPQHF	.	few	TRBJ1-5	TRBV19
TGTGCCAGCAGTTCCGGGACAGGGGGCCGTAATTCACCCCTCCACTTT	CASSSGTGGRNSPLHF	TRBD1	.	TRBJ1-6	TRBV28
TGTGCCAGCAGCTCCGGGAACGGGGGGTATGGCTACACCTTC	CASSSGNGGYGYTF	.	.	TRBJ1-2	TRBV5-5
TGTGCCAGCAGTGTGGGACAGGGGGCATCGGGAAACACCATATATTTT	CASSVGQGASGNTIYF	TRBD1	.	TRBJ1-3	TRBV6-6
TGCAGCTCCGACGTGGGGGCAGGGGAGACCCAGTACTTC	CSSDVGAGETQYF	.	.	TRBJ2-5	TRBV29-1
TGTGCCAGCAGTCCCCGGTCGTTGCTGGAGACCCAGTACTTC	CASSPRSLLETQYF	.	once	TRBJ2-5	TRBV28
TGTGCCAGCGCCTCACGCCAGGGAAACGGGACTGAAGCTTTCTTT	CASASRQGNGTEAFF	.	.	TRBJ1-1	TRBV27
TGTGCCGTGACAGGGGGCGTCTCTAATGAAAAACTGTTTTTT	CAVTGGVSNEKLFF	TRBD1	.	TRBJ1-4	TRBV6-6
TGTGCCAGCAGCTCAGGACAGGGCTCCTACGAGCAGTACTTC	CASSSGQGSYEQYF	TRBD1	.	TRBJ2-7	TRBV7-9
TGTGCCAGTAGGAGTGGAAGAAACACTGAAGCTTTCTTT	CASRSGRNTEAFF	.	.	TRBJ1-1	TRBV19
TGCGCCAGCAGTGACTCCGGGACGGCCTATTTTGAAGATGGCTACACCTTC	CASSDSGTAYFEDGYTF	.	.	TRBJ1-2	TRBV10-1
TGTGCCAGCAGTTACTCTCCGGGAGCCTTGGGTGAGCAGTTCTTC	CASSYSPGALGEQFF	.	.	TRBJ2-1	TRBV6-6
TGCGCCAGCAGCTTCGGTAGGAACACTGAAGCTTTCTTT	CASSFGRNTEAFF	.	.	TRBJ1-1	TRBV5-1
TGTGCCACCAGCAGAGATATAGGGGCTGGAAACACCATATATTTT	CATSRDIGAGNTIYF	.	.	TRBJ1-3	TRBV15
TGTGCCAGCAGCCAAGATCGTGCAAGATTATACGAGCAGTACTTC	CASSQDRARLYEQYF	.	.	TRBJ2-7	TRBV3-1/TRBV3-2
TGCGCCAGCAGCCATGGACAGGGGGCGACAGATACGCAGTATTTT	CASSHGQGATDTQYF	TRBD1	.	TRBJ2-3	TRBV4-1
TGTGCCAGCAGCTTAGGGGGGGGGACAGTACCCTACGAGCAGTACTTC	CASSLGGGTVPYEQYF	.	.	TRBJ2-7	TRBV7-2
TGCGCCAGCAGCCAAGATCACACGGTGGAGAACATTCAGTACTTC	CASSQDHTVENIQYF	.	.	TRBJ2-4	TRBV4-1
TGCGCCAGCAGCCAAGATTGGGGGATCGATGGCTACACCTTC	CASSQDWGIDGYTF	.	.	TRBJ1-2	TRBV4-1
TGTGCCAGCAGCCCATACAGGGGGCGCCTGACTGAGCAGTTCTTC	CASSPYRGRLTEQFF	TRBD1	once	TRBJ2-1	TRBV7-8
TGCGCCAGCAGCTTGGATTTGACAGGGGGCCAAAAAGGCCCTGGAAACACCATATATTTT	CASSLDLTGGQKGPGNTIYF	TRBD1	.	TRBJ1-3	TRBV5-1
TGTGCCACCACCGAGGGGGCCCTCAATGAGCAGTTCTTC	CATTEGALNEQFF	TRBD1	.	TRBJ2-1	TRBV24-1
TGTGCCAGCAGCTCTGGGAGGGGTAAGAGTGAGCAGTTCTTC	CASSSGRGKSEQFF	TRBD2	.	TRBJ2-1	TRBV7-3
TGCGCCAGCAGCCCGGGCGGGTACTATGGCTACACCTTC	CASSPGGYYGYTF	.	.	TRBJ1-2	TRBV4-1
TGTGCCAGCAGTTTCGTAGCGGGAGGAGTCTCCGGGGAGCTGTTTTTT	CASSFVAGGVSGELFF	TRBD2	.	TRBJ2-2	TRBV27
TGTGCCAGTAGTCCCCCCGGGTCCCCTGAAGCTTTCTTT	CASSPPGSPEAFF	.	.	TRBJ1-1	TRBV19
TGTGCCAGCAGTCGAGGGAGTTTTGGTGAAGCTTTCTTT	CASSRGSFGEAFF	.	.	TRBJ1-1	TRBV12-3/TRBV12-4
TGTGCCAGCAGCAAATTAGCGGGGAACTACGAGCAGTACTTC	CASSKLAGNYEQYF	.	.	TRBJ2-7	TRBV21-1
TGTGCCAGCAGCTTAAACGCCAGGGGCCGATATAATTCACCCCTCCACTTT	CASSLNARGRYNSPLHF	.	.	TRBJ1-6	TRBV7-9
TGTGCCAGCAGCGTAGGAGGGCAGGGGGTAAGCACAGATACGCAGTATTTT	CASSVGGQGVSTDTQYF	TRBD1	.	TRBJ2-3	TRBV9
TGTGCCAGCAGACCCGGGACAGGGGCCTATAATTCACCCCTCCACTTT	CASRPGTGAYNSPLHF	TRBD1	.	TRBJ1-6	TRBV5-4
TGTGCCAGCAGCGAGTGGACTGAAGCTTTCTTT	CASSEWTEAFF	.	.	TRBJ1-1	TRBV11-3
TGTGCCAGCAGCTTTAGGGCAGGGAGCACAGATACGCAGTATTTT	CASSFRAGSTDTQYF	.	.	TRBJ2-3	TRBV7-6
TGTGCCAGCAGCTTAACCGGGGCCTCCTACGAGCAGTACTTC	CASSLTGASYEQYF	.	.	TRBJ2-7	TRBV7-3
TGTGCCAGCTCTCAGCAGGGCCCGGGGACTGAAGCTTTCTTT	CASSQQGPGTEAFF	.	.	TRBJ1-1	TRBV2
TGTGCCAGCAGTGACCCAGAGAGCGGCTTTTACAATGAGCAGTTCTTC	CASSDPESGFYNEQFF	.	.	TRBJ2-1	TRBV9
TGTGCCAGCATCCCGACTAGCGGGAACACCGGGGAGCTGTTTTTT	CASIPTSGNTGELFF	TRBD2	once	TRBJ2-2	TRBV2
TGTGCCAGTAGTACTCTCACCGGGACAGGGCTTCACGAGCAGTACTTC	CASSTLTGTGLHEQYF	TRBD1	.	TRBJ2-7	TRBV19
TGCGCCAGCAGCCCGGGGTGGGAGGAGACCCAGTACTTC	CASSPGWEETQYF	.	.	TRBJ2-5	TRBV5-1
TGCGCCAGCAGCCAATCAGCGGGGGCTGGCACAGATACGCAGTATTTT	CASSQSAGAGTDTQYF	TRBD2	.	TRBJ2-3	TRBV4-1
TGTGCCTGGAGTGTACCGGGGCTGGGTACTGAAGCTTTCTTT	CAWSVPGLGTEAFF	.	.	TRBJ1-1	TRBV30
TGTGCCAGCAGCCGAACGAGGACAGACCTTAATGAAAAACTGTTTTTT	CASSRTRTDLNEKLFF	.	.	TRBJ1-4	TRBV7-8
TGTGCCAGCTCACCACGGGCTAGCGGGAGCTACGAGCAGTACTTC	CASSPRASGSYEQYF	TRBD2	.	TRBJ2-7	TRBV18
TGCAGCGTGGCGACTAGCGGGGGCCAGTACTTC	CSVATSGGQYF	TRBD2	.	TRBJ2-5	TRBV29-1
TGCGCCAGCAGTGAGTCTCGGACAGGCGGCATAATCTCTGGGGCCAACGTCCTGACTTTC	CASSESRTGGIISGANVLTF	TRBD1	.	TRBJ2-6	TRBV10-2
TGTGCCAGCAGTCCCGGCCGGGCGGTTGGAAACACCATATATTTT	CASSPGRAVGNTIYF	.	.	TRBJ1-3	TRBV28
TGTGCCAGCAGTCCCCGGGCGACAGGGGACTATGGCTACACCTTC	CASSPRATGDYGYTF	TRBD1	.	TRBJ1-2	TRBV2
TGTGCCAGCAAGGTGGTCGAGACCCAGTACTTC	CASKVVETQYF	.	.	TRBJ2-5	TRBV2